This T cell receptor (beta chain) comes out of a study of blood T cell repertoires in COVID-19. As for the study in general: Nucleic acid was either cDNA or gDNA, and it came from T cells, B-cell-depleted T cells, or PBMCs.

Authors' analysis steps: Researchers report that nucleated cell counts were estimated from reference gene primer amplification. Profiling relied on immunoSEQ multiplex PCR, and the TCRdb table lists in-frame clones only, not all of them. For V, J and clone size, that table is used; D and trimming come from the DNA. The repertoire includes 170,000 or so clones, roughly 90% of them detected once, and about 0.54% sits in the top ten. V lost 1 base and J lost 0; bases outside the gene matches: 6. The CDR3 consists of 17 residues. CDR1 and CDR2 (germline): SGHVS, FQNEAQ. The chain carries TRBV7-8 and TRBJ2-1; 7 bases map to TRBD2. The sequence derives from a man aged 50-59 years with acute or convalescent COVID-19. The sequenced sample consisted of peripheral blood. The CDR3 bases are TGTGCCAGCAGCTTAGTAGCCCGGACTAGCTCCTACAATGAGCAGTTCTTC. Amino acid sequence: CASSLVARTSSYNEQFF.